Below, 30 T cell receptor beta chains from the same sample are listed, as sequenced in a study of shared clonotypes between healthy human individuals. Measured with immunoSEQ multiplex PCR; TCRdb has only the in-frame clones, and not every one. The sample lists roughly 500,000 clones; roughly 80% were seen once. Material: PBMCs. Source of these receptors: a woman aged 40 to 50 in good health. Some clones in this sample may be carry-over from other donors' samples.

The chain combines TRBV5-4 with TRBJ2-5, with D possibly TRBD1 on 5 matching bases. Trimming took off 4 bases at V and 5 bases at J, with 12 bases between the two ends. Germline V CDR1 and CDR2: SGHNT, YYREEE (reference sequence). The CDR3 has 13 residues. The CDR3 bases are TGTGCCAGCAGCCCAGGGCCTAGGGAGACCCAGTACTTC. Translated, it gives CASSPGPRETQYF.

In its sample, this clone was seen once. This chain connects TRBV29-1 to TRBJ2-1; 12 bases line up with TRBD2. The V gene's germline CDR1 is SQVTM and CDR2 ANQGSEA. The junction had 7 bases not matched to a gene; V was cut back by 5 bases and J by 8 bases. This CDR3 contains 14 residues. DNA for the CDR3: TGCAGCGTTCCCCTAGCGGGAGGGTATTATGAGCAGTTCTTC. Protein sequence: CSVPLAGGYYEQFF.

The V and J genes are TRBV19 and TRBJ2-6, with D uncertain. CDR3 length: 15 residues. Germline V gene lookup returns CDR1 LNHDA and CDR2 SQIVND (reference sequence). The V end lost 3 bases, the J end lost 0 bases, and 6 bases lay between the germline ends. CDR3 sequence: CASSMEGSGANVLTF. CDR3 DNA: TGTGCCAGTAGTATGGAAGGCTCTGGGGCCAACGTCCTGACTTTC.

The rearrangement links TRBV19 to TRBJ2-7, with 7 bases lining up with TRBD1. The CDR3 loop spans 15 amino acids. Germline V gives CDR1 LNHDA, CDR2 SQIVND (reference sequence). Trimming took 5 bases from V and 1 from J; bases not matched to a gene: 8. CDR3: CASSALGQPSYEQYF. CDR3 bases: TGTGCCAGTAGTGCGTTGGGACAGCCTTCCTACGAGCAGTACTTC.

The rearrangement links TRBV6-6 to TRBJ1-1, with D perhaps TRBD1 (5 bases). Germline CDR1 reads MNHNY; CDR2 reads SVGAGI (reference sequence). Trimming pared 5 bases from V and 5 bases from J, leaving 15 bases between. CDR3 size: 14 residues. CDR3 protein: CASSPTGGVTEAFF. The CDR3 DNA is TGTGCCAGCAGTCCCACGGGGGGGGTAACTGAAGCTTTCTTT.

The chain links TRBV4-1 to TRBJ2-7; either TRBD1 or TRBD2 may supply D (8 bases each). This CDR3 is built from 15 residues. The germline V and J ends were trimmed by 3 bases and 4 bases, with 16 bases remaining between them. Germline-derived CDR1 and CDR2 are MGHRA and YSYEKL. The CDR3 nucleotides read TGCGCCAGCAGCCACGGGGGGGACAGGTTGTACGAGCAGTACTTC. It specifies CASSHGGDRLYEQYF.

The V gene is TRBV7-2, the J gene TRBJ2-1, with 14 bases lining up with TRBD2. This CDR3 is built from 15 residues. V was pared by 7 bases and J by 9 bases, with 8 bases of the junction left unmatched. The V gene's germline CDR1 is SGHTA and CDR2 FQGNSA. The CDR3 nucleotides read TGTGCCAGCAAAATGGGACTAGCGGGAGTTGTTGAGCAGTTCTTC. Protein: CASKMGLAGVVEQFF.

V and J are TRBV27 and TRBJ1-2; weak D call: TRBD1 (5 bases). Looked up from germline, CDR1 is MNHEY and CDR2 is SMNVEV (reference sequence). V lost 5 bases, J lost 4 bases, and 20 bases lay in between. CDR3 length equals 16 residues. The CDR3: CASSPYGDQGAYGYTF. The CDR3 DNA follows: TGTGCCAGCAGTCCCTATGGTGACCAGGGTGCCTATGGCTACACCTTC.

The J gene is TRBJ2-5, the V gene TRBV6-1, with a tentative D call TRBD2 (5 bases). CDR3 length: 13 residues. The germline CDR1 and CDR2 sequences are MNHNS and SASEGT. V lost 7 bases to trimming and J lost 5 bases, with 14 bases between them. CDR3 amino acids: CASILGSEETQYF. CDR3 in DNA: TGTGCCAGCATCTTGGGTAGCGAGGAGACCCAGTACTTC.

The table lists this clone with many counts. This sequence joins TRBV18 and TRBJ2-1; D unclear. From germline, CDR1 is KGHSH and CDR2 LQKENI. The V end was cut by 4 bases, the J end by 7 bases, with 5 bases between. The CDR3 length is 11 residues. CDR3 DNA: TGTGCCAGCTCACTCATTAATGAGCAGTTCTTC. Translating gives CASSLINEQFF.

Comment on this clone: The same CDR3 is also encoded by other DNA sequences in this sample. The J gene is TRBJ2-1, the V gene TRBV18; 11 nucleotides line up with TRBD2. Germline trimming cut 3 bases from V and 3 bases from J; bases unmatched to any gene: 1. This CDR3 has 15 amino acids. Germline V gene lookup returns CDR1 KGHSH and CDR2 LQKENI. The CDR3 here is CASSPGTSGYNEQFF. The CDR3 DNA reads TGTGCCAGCTCACCGGGGACTAGCGGCTACAATGAGCAGTTCTTC.

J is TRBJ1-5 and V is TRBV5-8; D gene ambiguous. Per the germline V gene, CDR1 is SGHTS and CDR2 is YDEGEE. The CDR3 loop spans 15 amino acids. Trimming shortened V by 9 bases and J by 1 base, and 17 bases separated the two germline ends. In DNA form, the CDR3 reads TGTGCCACCCAAGTATCGCAGCGGAGCAATCAGCCCCAGCATTTT. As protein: CATQVSQRSNQPQHF.

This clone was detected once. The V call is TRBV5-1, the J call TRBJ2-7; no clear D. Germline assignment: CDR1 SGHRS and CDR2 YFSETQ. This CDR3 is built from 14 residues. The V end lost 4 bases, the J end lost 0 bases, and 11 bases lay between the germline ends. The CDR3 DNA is TGCGCCAGCAGCCCATCACCTAACTCCTACGAGCAGTACTTC. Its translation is CASSPSPNSYEQYF.

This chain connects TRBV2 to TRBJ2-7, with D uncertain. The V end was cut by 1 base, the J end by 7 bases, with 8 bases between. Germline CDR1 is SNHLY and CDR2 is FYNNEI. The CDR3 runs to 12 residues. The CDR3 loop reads CASSEGPLEQYF. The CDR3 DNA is TGTGCCAGCAGTGAAGGACCCCTAGAGCAGTACTTC.

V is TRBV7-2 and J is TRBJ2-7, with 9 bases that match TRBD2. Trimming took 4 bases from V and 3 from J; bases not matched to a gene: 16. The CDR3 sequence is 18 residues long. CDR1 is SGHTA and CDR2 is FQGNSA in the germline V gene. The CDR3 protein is CASSSGLARVRSGYEQYF. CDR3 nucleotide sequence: TGTGCCAGCAGCTCGGGACTAGCCCGGGTACGGTCAGGCTACGAGCAGTACTTC.

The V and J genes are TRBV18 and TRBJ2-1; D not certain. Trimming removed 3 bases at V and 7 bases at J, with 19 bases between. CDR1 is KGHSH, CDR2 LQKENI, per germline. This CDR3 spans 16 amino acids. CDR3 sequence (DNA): TGTGCCAGCTCACCCGTTGCCAACATAGGGCTTAATGAGCAGTTCTTC. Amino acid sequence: CASSPVANIGLNEQFF.

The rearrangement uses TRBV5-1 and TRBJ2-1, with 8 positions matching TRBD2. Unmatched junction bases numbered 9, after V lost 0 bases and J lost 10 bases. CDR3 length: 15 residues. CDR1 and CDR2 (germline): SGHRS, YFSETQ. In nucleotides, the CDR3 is TGCGCCAGCAGCTTGGGTGTAGCGGGAAGTGGAGAGCAGTTCTTC. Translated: CASSLGVAGSGEQFF.

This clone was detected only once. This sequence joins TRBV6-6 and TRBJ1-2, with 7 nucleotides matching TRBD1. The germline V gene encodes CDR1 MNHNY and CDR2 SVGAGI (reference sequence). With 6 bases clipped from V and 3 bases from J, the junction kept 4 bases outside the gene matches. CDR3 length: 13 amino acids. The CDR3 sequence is CASRPDRDYGYTF. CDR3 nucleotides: TGTGCCAGCAGACCCGACAGGGACTATGGCTACACCTTC.

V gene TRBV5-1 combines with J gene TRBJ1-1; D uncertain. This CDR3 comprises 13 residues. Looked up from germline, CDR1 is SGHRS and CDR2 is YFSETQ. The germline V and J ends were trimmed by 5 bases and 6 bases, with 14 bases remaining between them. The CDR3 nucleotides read TGCGCCAGCAGTAGCCCTGAGTTACCTGAAGCTTTCTTT. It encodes CASSSPELPEAFF.

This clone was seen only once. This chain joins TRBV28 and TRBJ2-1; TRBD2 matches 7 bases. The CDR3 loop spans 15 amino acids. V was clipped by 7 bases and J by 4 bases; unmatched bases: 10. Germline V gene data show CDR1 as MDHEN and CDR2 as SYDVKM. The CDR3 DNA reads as TGTGCCAGCACCGGAAATGGGGGGGAATACAATGAGCAGTTCTTC. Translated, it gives CASTGNGGEYNEQFF. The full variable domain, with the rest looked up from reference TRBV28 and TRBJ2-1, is DVKVTQSSRYLVKRTGEKVFLECVQDMDHENMFWYRQDPGLGLRLIYFSYDVKMKEKGDIPEGYSVSREKKERFSLILESASTNQTSMYLCASTGNGGEYNEQFFGPGTRLTVL.

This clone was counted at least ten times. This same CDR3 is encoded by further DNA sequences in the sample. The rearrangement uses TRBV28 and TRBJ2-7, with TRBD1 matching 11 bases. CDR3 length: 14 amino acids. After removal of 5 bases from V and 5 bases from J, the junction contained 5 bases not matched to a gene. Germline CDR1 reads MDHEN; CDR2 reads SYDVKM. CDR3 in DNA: TGTGCCAGCAGTCTAGGGACAGGGGGTAACGAGCAGTACTTC. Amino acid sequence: CASSLGTGGNEQYF.

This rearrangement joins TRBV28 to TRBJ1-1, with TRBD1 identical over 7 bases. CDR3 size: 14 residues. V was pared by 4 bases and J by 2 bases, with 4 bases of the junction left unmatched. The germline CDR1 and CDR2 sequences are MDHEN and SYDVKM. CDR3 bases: TGTGCCAGCAGTTCGACAGGGAGAAACACTGAAGCTTTCTTT. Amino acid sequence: CASSSTGRNTEAFF.

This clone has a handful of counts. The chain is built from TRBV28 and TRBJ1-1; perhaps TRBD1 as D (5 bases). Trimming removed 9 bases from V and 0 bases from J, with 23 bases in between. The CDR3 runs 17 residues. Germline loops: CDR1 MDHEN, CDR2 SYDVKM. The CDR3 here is CASAKWGGELLNTEAFF. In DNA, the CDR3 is TGTGCCAGTGCCAAGTGGGGGGGGGAATTGTTGAACACTGAAGCTTTCTTT.

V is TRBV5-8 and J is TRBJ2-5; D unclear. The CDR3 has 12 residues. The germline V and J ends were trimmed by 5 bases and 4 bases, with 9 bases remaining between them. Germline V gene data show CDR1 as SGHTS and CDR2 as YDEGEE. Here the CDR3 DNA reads TGTGCCAGCAGAGCGTGGGGAGAGACCCAGTACTTC. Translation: CASRAWGETQYF.

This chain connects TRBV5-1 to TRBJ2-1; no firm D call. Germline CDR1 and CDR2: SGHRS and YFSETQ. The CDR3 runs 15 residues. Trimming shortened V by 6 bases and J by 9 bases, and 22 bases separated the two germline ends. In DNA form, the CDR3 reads TGCGCCAGCAACGACCCCTCTGCCTCCTTGGGTGAGCAGTTCTTC. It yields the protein CASNDPSASLGEQFF. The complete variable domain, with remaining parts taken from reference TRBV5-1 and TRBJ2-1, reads KAGVTQTPRYLIKTRGQQVTLSCSPISGHRSVSWYQQTPGQGLQFLFEYFSETQRNKGNFPGRFSGRQFSNSRSEMNVSTLELGDSALYLCASNDPSASLGEQFFGPGTRLTVL.

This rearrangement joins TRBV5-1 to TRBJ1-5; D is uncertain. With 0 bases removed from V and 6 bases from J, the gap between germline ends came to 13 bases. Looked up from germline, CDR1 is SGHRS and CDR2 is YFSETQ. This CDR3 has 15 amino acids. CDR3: CASSLGAGDGQPQHF. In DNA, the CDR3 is TGCGCCAGCAGCTTGGGGGCAGGTGATGGTCAGCCCCAGCATTTT.

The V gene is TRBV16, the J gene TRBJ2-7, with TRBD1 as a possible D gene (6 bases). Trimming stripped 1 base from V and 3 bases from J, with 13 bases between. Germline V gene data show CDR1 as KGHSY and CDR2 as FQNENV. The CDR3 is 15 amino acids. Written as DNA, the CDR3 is TGTGCCAGCAGCCAATGGCAGGGGTCTGGCTACGAGCAGTACTTC. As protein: CASSQWQGSGYEQYF.

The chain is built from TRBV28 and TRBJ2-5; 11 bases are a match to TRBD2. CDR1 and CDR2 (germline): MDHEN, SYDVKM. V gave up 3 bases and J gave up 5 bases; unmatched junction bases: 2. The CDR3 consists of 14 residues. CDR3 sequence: CASSFSGRVETQYF. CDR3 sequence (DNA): TGTGCCAGCAGTTTTAGCGGGAGGGTTGAGACCCAGTACTTC.

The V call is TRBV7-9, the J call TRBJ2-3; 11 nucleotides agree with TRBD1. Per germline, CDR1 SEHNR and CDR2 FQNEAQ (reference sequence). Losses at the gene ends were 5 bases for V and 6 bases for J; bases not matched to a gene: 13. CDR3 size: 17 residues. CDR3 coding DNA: TGTGCCAGCAGCGAACGGACAGGGGGCTTTTTTGCTGATACGCAGTATTTT. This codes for CASSERTGGFFADTQYF.

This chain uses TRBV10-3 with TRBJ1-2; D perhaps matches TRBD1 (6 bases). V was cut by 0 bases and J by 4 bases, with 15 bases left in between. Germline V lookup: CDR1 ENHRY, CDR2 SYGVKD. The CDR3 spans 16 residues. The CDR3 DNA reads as TGTGCCATCAGTGAGTCGATTCCAGGGGTTAGCTATGGCTACACCTTC. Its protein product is CAISESIPGVSYGYTF.